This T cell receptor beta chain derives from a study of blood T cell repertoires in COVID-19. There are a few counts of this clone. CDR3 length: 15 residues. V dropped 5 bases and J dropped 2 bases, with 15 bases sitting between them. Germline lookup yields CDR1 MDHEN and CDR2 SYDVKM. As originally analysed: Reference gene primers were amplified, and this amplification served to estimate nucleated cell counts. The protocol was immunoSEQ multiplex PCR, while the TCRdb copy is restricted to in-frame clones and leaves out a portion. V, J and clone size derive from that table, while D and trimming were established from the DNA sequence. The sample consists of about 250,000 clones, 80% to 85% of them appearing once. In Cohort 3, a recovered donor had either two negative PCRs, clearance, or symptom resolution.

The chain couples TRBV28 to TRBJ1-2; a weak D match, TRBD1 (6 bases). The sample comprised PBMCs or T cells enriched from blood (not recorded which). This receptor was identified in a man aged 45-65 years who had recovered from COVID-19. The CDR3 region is CASSDFKTGNYGYTF. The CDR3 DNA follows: TGTGCCAGCAGTGACTTTAAAACAGGGAACTATGGCTACACCTTC.